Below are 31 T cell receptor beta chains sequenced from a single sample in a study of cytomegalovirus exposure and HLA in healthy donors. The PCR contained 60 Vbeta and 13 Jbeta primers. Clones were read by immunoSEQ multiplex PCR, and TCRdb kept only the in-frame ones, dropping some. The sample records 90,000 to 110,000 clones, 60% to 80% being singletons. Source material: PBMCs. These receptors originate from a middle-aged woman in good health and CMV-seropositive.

The CDR3 DNA sequence: TGTGCCAGCAGCCAAGAGCTAGCAGCACGCACAGATACGCAGTATTTT. Translated: CASSQELAARTDTQYF. The chain joins TRBV4-2 to TRBJ2-3; a weak D match, TRBD2 (5 bases). Germline assignment: CDR1 LGHNA and CDR2 YNFKEQ. CDR3 length: 16 residues. V was clipped by 0 bases and J by 1 base, with 11 bases between them.

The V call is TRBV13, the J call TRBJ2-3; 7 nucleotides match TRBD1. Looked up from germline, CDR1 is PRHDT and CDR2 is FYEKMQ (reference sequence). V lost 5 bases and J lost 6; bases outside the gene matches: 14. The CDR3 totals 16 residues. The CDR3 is CASSPNGQEGMDTQYF. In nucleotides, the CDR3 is TGTGCCAGCAGCCCTAACGGACAGGAAGGTATGGATACGCAGTATTTT.

The CDR3 DNA reads TGTGCCAGCAGCGAGGCGGGGACTCGTTCCTACGAGCAGTACTTC. Amino acid sequence: CASSEAGTRSYEQYF. This chain links TRBV9 with TRBJ2-7; tentatively, D is TRBD2 (6 bases). Germline loops: CDR1 SGDLS, CDR2 YYNGEE. This CDR3 has 15 residues. The V and J ends lost 3 bases and 1 base respectively, with 14 bases between them.

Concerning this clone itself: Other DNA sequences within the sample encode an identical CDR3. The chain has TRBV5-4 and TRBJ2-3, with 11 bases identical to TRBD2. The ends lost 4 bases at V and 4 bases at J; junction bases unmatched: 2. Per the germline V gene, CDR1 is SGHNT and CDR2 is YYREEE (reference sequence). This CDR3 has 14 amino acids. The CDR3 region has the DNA TGTGCCAGCAGCCTACTAGCGGGAGCAGATACGCAGTATTTT. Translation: CASSLLAGADTQYF.

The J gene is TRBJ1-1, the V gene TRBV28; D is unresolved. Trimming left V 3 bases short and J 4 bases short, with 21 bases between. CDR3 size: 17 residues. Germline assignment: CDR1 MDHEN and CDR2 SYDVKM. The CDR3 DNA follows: TGTGCCAGCAGTTTTTCCGCCCCTCTGAGTTCCGTCACTGAAGCTTTCTTT. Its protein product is CASSFSAPLSSVTEAFF.

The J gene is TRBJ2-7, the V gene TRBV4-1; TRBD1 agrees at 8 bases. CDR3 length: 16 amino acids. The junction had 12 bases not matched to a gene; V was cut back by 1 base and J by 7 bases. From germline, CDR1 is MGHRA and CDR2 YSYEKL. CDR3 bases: TGCGCCAGCAGCCAAGGTTCCCGGACAGGGCCGAGGGAGCAGTACTTC. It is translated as CASSQGSRTGPREQYF.

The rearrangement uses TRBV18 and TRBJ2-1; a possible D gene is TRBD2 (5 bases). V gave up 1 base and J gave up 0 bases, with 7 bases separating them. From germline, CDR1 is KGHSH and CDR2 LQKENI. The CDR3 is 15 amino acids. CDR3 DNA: TGTGCCAGCTCACCACAAGGGAGCTCCTACAATGAGCAGTTCTTC. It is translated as CASSPQGSSYNEQFF.

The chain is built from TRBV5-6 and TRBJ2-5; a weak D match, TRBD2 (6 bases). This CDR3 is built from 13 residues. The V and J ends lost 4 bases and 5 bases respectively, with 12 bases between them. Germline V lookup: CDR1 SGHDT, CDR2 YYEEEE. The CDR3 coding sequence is TGTGCCAGCAGCGGAGGGGTAAGGGAGACCCAGTACTTC. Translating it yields CASSGGVRETQYF.

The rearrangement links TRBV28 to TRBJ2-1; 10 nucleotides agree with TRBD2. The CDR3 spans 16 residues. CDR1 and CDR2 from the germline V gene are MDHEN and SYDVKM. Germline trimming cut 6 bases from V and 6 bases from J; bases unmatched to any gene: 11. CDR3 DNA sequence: TGTGCCAGCAGACCAACGCTAGCGGGAGAGGGCAATGAGCAGTTCTTC. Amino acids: CASRPTLAGEGNEQFF.

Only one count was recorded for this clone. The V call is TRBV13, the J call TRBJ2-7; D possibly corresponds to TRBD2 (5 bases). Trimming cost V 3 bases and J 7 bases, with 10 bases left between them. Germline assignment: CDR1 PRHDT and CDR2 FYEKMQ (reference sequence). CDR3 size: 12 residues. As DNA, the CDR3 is TGTGCCAGCAGCTTGAGAGGGCCTGAGCAGTACTTC. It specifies CASSLRGPEQYF. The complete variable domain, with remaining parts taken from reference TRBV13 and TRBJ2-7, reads AAGVIQSPRHLIKEKRETATLKCYPIPRHDTVYWYQQGPGQDPQFLISFYEKMQSDKGSIPDRFSAQQFSDYHSELNMSSLELGDSALYFCASSLRGPEQYFGPGTRLTVT.

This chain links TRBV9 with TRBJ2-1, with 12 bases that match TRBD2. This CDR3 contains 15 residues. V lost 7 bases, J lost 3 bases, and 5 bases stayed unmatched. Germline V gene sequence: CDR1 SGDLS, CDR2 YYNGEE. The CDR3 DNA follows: TGTGCCAGCGGGAGGACTAGCGGGATCTACAATGAGCAGTTCTTC. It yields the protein CASGRTSGIYNEQFF.

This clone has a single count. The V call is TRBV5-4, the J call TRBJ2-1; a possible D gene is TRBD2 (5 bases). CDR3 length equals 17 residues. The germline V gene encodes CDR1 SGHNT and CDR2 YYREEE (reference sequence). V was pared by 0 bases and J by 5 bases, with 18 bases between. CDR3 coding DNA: TGTGCCAGCAGCTTGGCGCTCGGCCTAGCTTTAAACAATGAGCAGTTCTTC. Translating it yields CASSLALGLALNNEQFF.

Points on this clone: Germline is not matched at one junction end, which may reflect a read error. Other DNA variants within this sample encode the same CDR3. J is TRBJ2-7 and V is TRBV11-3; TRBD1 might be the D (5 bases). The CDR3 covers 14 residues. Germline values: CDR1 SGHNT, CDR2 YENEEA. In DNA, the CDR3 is TGTGCCAGCAGTTCAGGGTCGTGGTTTTACGAGCAGTACTTT. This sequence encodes CASSSGSWFYEQYF.

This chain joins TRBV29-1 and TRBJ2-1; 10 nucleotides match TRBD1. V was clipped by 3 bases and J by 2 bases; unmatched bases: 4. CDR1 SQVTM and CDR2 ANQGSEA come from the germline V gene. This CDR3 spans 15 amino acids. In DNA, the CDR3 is TGCAGCGTTGATAGGGGACAGGGGACCTACAATGAGCAGTTCTTC. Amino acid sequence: CSVDRGQGTYNEQFF.

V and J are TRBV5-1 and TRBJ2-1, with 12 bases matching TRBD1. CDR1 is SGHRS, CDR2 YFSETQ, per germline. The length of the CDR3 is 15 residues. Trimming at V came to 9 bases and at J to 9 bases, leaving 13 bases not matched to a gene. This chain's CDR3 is CATIDRDRGLSEQFF. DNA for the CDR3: TGCGCCACCATTGACCGGGACAGGGGGCTGAGTGAGCAGTTCTTC. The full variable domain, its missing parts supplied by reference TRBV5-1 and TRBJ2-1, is KAGVTQTPRYLIKTRGQQVTLSCSPISGHRSVSWYQQTPGQGLQFLFEYFSETQRNKGNFPGRFSGRQFSNSRSEMNVSTLELGDSALYLCATIDRDRGLSEQFFGPGTRLTVL.

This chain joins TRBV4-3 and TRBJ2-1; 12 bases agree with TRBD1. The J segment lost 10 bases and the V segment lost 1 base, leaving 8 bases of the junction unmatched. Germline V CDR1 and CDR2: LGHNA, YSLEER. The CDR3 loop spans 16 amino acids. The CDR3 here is CASSQGRDRGPQEQFF. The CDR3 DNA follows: TGCGCCAGCAGCCAAGGAAGGGACAGGGGGCCCCAGGAGCAGTTCTTC.

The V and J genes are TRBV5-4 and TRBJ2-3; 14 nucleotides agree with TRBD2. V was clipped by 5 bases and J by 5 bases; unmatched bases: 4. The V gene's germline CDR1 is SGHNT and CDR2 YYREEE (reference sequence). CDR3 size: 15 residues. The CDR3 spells CASRGGTSGGDTQYF. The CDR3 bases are TGTGCCAGCAGGGGGGGGACTAGCGGGGGAGATACGCAGTATTTT.

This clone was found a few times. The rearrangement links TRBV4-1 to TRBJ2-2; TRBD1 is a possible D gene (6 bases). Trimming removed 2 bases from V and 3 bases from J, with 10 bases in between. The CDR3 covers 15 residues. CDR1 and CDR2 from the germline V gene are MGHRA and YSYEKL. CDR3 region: CASSQPDRYTGELFF. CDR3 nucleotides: TGCGCCAGCAGCCAACCCGACAGGTACACCGGGGAGCTGTTTTTT.

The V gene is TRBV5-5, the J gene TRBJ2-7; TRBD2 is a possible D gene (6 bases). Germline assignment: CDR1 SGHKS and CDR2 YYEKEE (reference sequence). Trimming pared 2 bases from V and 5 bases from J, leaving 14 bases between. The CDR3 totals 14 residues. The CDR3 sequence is CASSFETRVHEQYF. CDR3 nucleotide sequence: TGTGCCAGCAGCTTCGAGACTAGAGTCCACGAGCAGTACTTC.

The CDR3 sequence: CASSSWDRGSGNTIYF. CDR3 nucleotides: TGTGCCAGCAGTTCCTGGGACAGGGGATCTGGAAACACCATATATTTT. V and J are TRBV6-5 and TRBJ1-3, with 10 bases matching TRBD1. CDR1 is MNHEY and CDR2 is SVGAGI in the germline V gene. This CDR3 is 16 amino acids long. With 4 bases clipped from V and 1 base from J, the junction kept 4 bases outside the gene matches.

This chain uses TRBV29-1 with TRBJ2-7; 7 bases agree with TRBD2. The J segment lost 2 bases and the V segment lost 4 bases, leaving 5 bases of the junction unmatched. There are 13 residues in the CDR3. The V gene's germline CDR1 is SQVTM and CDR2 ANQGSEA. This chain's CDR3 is CSVVGGRTYEQYF. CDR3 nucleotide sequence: TGCAGCGTTGTGGGAGGGAGAACCTACGAGCAGTACTTC.

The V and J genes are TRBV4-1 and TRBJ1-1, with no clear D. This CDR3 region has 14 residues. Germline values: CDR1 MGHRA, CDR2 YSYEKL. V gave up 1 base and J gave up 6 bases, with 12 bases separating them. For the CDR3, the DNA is TGCGCCAGCAGCCAAGTATTCGTCAGCGCTGAAGCTTTCTTT. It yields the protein CASSQVFVSAEAFF.

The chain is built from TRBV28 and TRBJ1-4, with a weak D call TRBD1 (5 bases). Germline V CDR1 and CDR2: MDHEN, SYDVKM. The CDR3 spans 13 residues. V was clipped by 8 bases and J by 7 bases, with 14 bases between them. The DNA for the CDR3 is TGTGCCAGCCGAGCGGGGCCGGCTGAAAAACTGTTTTTT. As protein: CASRAGPAEKLFF. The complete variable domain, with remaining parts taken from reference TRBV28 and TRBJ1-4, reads DVKVTQSSRYLVKRTGEKVFLECVQDMDHENMFWYRQDPGLGLRLIYFSYDVKMKEKGDIPEGYSVSREKKERFSLILESASTNQTSMYLCASRAGPAEKLFFGSGTQLSVL.

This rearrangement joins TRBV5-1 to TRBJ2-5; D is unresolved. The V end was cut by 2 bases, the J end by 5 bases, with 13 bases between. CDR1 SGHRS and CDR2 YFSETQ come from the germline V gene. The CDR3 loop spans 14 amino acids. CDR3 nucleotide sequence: TGCGCCAGCAGCTTCGATGTCAATGAGGAGACCCAGTACTTC. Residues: CASSFDVNEETQYF.

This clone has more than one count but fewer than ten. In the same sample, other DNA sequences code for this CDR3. CDR3 sequence: CASSLGGQGDSPLHF. CDR3 DNA sequence: TGCGCCAGCAGCTTGGGGGGACAGGGGGATTCACCCCTCCACTTT. The gene calls are TRBV5-1 and TRBJ1-6; TRBD1 agrees at 11 bases. Germline V lookup: CDR1 SGHRS, CDR2 YFSETQ. The CDR3 sequence is 15 residues long. V dropped 0 bases and J dropped 8; count of bases not matched to a gene: 1.

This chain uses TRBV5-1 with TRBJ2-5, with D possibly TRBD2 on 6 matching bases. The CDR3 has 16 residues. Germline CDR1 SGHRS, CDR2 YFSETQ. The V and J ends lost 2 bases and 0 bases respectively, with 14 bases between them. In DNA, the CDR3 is TGCGCCAGCAGCTTAGGGAGGAGCGGAAACCAAGAGACCCAGTACTTC. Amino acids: CASSLGRSGNQETQYF. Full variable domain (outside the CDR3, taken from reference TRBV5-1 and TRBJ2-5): KAGVTQTPRYLIKTRGQQVTLSCSPISGHRSVSWYQQTPGQGLQFLFEYFSETQRNKGNFPGRFSGRQFSNSRSEMNVSTLELGDSALYLCASSLGRSGNQETQYFGPGTRLLVL.

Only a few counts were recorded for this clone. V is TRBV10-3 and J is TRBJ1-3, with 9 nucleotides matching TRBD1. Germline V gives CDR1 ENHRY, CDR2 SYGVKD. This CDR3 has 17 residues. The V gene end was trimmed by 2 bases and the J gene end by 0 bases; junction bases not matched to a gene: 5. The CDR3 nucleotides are TGTGCCATCAGTGAGCTACAGGGGGCCCGCTCTGGAAACACCATATATTTT. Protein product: CAISELQGARSGNTIYF.

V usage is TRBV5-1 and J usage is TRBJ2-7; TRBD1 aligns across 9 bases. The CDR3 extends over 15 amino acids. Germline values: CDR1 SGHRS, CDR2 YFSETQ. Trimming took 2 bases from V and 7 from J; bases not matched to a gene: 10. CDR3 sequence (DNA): TGCGCCAGCAGCTTAAATCTGGACAGGGGTAGGGAGCAGTACTTC. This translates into CASSLNLDRGREQYF.

CDR3 protein: CASSLRTVSTGELFF. CDR3 DNA: TGTGCCAGCAGTTTGCGGACAGTGAGCACCGGGGAGCTGTTTTTT. This sequence joins TRBV27 and TRBJ2-2, with D maybe TRBD1 (6 bases). The germline CDR1 and CDR2 sequences are MNHEY and SMNVEV (reference sequence). The CDR3 totals 15 residues. V was cut by 3 bases and J by 4 bases, with 12 bases left in between.

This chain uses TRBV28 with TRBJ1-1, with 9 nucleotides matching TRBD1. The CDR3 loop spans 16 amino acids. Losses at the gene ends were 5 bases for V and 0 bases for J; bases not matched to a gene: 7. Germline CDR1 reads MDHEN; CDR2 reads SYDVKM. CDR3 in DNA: TGTGCCAGCAGTCCCTCCGGGACAGGGCTGAACACTGAAGCTTTCTTT. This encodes CASSPSGTGLNTEAFF.

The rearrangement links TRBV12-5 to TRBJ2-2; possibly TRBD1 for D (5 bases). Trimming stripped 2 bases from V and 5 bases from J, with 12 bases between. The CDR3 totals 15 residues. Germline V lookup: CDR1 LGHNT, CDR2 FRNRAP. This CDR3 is CASGLRQGVTGELFF. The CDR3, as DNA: TGTGCTAGTGGTTTGCGCCAAGGGGTAACCGGGGAGCTGTTTTTT.